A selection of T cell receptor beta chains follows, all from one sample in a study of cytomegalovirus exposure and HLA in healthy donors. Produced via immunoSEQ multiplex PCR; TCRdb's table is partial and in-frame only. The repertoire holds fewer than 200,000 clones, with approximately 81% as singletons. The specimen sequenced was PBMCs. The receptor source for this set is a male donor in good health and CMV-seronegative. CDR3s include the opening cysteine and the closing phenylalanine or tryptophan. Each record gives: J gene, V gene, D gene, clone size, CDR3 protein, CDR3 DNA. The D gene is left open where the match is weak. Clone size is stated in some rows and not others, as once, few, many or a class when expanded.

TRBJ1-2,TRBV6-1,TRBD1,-,CASSDLGQVGNGYTF,TGTGCCAGCAGTGATTTAGGACAGGTCGGAAATGGCTACACCTTC
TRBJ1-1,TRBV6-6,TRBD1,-,CASSRDRGITEAFF,TGTGCCAGCAGCCGGGACAGGGGAATTACTGAAGCTTTCTTT
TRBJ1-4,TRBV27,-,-,CASSLTQEMSRVKLFF,TGTGCCAGCAGTTTAACACAGGAAATGAGTAGGGTGAAACTGTTTTTT
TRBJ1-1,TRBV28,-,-,CASKVFGGTEAFF,TGTGCCAGCAAGGTTTTTGGGGGGACTGAAGCTTTCTTT
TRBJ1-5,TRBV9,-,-,CASPGGPPDQPQHF,TGTGCCAGCCCGGGGGGACCCCCGGATCAGCCCCAGCATTTT
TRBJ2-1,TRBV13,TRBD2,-,CASSLRIAGSAYNEQFF,TGTGCCAGCAGCTTAAGGATAGCGGGTTCCGCCTACAATGAGCAGTTCTTC
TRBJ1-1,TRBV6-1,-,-,CASSEEPTEAFF,TGTGCCAGCAGTGAAGAGCCCACTGAAGCTTTCTTT
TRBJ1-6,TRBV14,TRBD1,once,CASSQQTGSNSPLHF,TGTGCCAGCAGCCAACAGACAGGGAGTAATTCACCCCTCCACTTT
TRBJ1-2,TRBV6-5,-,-,CASSPPGSHGYTF,TGTGCCAGCAGTCCACCAGGGTCCCATGGCTACACCTTC
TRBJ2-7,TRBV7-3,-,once,CASSLSIRSEQYF,TGTGCCAGCAGCTTATCCATACGGAGCGAGCAGTACTTC
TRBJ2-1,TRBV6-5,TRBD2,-,CASDGTRGDEQFF,TGTGCCAGCGACGGGACTAGAGGGGATGAGCAGTTCTTC
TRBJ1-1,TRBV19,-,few,CASRKTGPGTEAFF,TGTGCCAGTAGAAAGACCGGCCCGGGCACTGAAGCTTTCTTT
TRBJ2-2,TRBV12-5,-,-,CASGWGPGELFF,TGTGCTAGTGGTTGGGGGCCGGGGGAGCTGTTTTTT
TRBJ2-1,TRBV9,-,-,CASSVVPGSYNEQFF,TGTGCCAGCAGCGTAGTACCGGGCTCCTACAATGAGCAGTTCTTC
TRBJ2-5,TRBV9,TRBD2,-,CASSKQAGVNQETQYF,TGTGCCAGCAGCAAGCAGGCGGGAGTGAACCAAGAGACCCAGTACTTC
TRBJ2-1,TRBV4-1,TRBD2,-,CASSPRLAGGLKSYNEQFF,TGCGCCAGCAGCCCCCGACTAGCGGGAGGCCTCAAATCCTACAATGAGCAGTTCTTC
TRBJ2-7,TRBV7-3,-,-,CASSLAGRDNEQYF,TGTGCCAGCAGCTTAGCTGGGAGGGACAACGAGCAGTACTTC
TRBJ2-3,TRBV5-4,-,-,CASSPRIGTDTQYF,TGTGCCAGCAGCCCGCGAATTGGCACAGATACGCAGTATTTT
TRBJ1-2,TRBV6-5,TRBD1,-,CATTGGNYGYTF,TGTGCCACGACAGGGGGCAACTATGGCTACACCTTC
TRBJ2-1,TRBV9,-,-,CASSVTIASNEQFF,TGTGCCAGCAGCGTAACGATAGCCTCCAATGAGCAGTTCTTC
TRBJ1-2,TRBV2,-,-,CASSEDKYYGYTF,TGTGCCAGCAGTGAAGACAAATACTATGGCTACACCTTC
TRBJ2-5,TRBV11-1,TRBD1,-,CASSSHQGQLETQYF,TGTGCCAGCAGCTCACATCAGGGACAGTTGGAGACCCAGTACTTC
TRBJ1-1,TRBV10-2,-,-,CASRRELGDHYEAFF,TGCGCCAGCAGGCGAGAATTAGGCGATCACTATGAAGCTTTCTTT
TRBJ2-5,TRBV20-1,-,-,CSASEETQYF,TGCAGTGCTAGCGAGGAGACCCAGTACTTC
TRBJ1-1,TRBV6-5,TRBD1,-,CASSPPGQSPEAFF,TGTGCCAGCAGTCCGCCGGGACAGTCCCCTGAAGCTTTCTTT
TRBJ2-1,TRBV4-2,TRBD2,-,CASSQGGSVFF,TGTGCCAGCAGCCAAGGCGGGAGTGTGTTCTTC
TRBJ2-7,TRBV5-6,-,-,CASSLTQPFYEQYF,TGTGCCAGCAGCTTGACACAGCCCTTCTACGAGCAGTACTTC
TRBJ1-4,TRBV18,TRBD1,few,CASSDRRAGGVTNEKLFF,TGTGCCAGCTCGGACCGAAGGGCAGGGGGCGTGACTAATGAAAAACTGTTTTTT
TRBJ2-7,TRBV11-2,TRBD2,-,CASSSRLAGGPYEQYF,TGTGCCAGCAGCTCCAGACTAGCGGGGGGCCCCTACGAGCAGTACTTC
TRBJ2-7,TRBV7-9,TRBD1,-,CSSTLGDRGETYEQYF,TGTTCCAGCACCTTAGGGGACAGGGGGGAGACCTACGAGCAGTACTTC
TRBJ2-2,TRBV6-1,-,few,CASTQAGGTGELFF,TGTGCCAGCACCCAAGCAGGGGGGACCGGGGAGCTGTTTTTT
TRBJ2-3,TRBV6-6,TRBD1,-,CASRPRTGGLTDTQYF,TGTGCCAGCAGACCCAGGACAGGGGGCCTCACAGATACGCAGTATTTT
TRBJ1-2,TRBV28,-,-,CASSLAGYGYTF,TGTGCCAGCAGTTTAGCCGGCTATGGCTACACCTTC
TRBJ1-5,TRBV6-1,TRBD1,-,CASKLDRVTQPQHF,TGTGCCAGCAAACTCGACAGGGTGACTCAGCCCCAGCATTTT
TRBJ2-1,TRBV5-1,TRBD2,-,CASSLALAGVLDEQFF,TGCGCCAGCAGCTTGGCCCTAGCGGGAGTTTTAGATGAGCAGTTCTTC
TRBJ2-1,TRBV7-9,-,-,CASSPPGTTRRFF,TGTGCCAGCAGCCCCCCCGGCACTACCCGGCGGTTCTTC
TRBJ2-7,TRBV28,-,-,CASIAGSPYEQYF,TGTGCCAGCATAGCCGGCAGCCCCTACGAGCAGTACTTC
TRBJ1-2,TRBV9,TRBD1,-,CASSVGQGANYGYTF,TGTGCCAGCAGCGTAGGGCAGGGGGCTAACTATGGCTACACCTTC
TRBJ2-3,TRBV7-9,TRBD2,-,CASSLGQSRLAGADTQYF,TGTGCCAGCAGCTTAGGCCAATCCAGACTAGCGGGAGCAGATACGCAGTATTTT
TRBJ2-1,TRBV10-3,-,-,CAISDRSLGGAYNEQFF,TGTGCCATCAGTGATCGGTCCCTAGGAGGAGCCTACAATGAGCAGTTCTTC
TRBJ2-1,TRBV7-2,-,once,CASSLGRYNEQFF,TGTGCCAGCAGCTTGGGGAGATACAATGAGCAGTTCTTC
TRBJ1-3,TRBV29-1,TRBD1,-,CSVARDRAGNTIYF,TGCAGCGTTGCCCGGGACAGGGCTGGAAACACCATATATTTT
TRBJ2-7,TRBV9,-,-,CASSPRHRTYEQYF,TGTGCCAGCAGCCCAAGGCACAGGACCTACGAGCAGTACTTC
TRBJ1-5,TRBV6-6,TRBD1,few,CATQGGSNQPQHF,TGTGCCACACAGGGGGGAAGCAATCAGCCCCAGCATTTT
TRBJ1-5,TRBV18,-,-,CASSPNSQGGINQPQHF,TGTGCCAGCTCACCTAATAGCCAGGGAGGGATCAATCAGCCCCAGCATTTT
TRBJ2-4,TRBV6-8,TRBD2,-,CASRQGTSGRFKNIQYF,TGTGCCAGCAGACAAGGGACTAGCGGGAGGTTCAAAAACATTCAGTACTTC
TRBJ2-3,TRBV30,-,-,CAWSDLGGDTQYF,TGTGCCTGGAGTGACCTCGGGGGAGATACGCAGTATTTT
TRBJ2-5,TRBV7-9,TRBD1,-,CASSLKGTGGQQTQYF,TGTGCCAGCAGCTTAAAAGGCACAGGGGGTCAGCAGACCCAGTACTTC
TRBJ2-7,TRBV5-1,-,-,CASSLGPGSLYEQYF,TGCGCCAGCAGCTTGGGTCCCGGGTCCCTCTACGAGCAGTACTTC
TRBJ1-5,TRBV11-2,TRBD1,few,CASSPGLIFGQGEVQPQHF,TGTGCCAGCAGCCCCGGGTTAATATTCGGACAGGGAGAGGTTCAGCCCCAGCATTTT
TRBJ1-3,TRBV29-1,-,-,CSVAETSTVGNTIYF,TGCAGCGTCGCGGAAACTTCGACAGTTGGAAACACCATATATTTT
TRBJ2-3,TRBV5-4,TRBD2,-,CASSLSGGKFTDTQYF,TGTGCCAGCAGTTTGAGCGGGGGGAAATTCACAGATACGCAGTATTTT
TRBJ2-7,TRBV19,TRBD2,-,CARAGGTSYEQYF,TGTGCCAGGGCGGGGGGAACCTCCTACGAGCAGTACTTC
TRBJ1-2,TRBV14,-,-,CASSQQWTVGYTF,TGTGCCAGCAGCCAACAATGGACAGTTGGCTACACCTTC